The 18 T cell receptor beta chains below all came from one sample that was sequenced in a study of identical twins. MiXCR, run by TCRdb on the 5' RACE reads, gives a single entry per CDR3 protein. Altogether about 890,000 distinct CDR3 sequences are present, about 12% being singletons, with the ten largest covering 1.5% to 2%. This sample was also put to use in a study of yellow fever vaccine responses in identical twins.

The sequencing sample was made of PBMCs. The receptors were sampled from a woman aged 18-29 years in good health.

The table lists this clonotype with a few counts. The chain couples TRBV20-1 to TRBJ2-5; 11 bases are a match to TRBD2. In germline, CDR1 is DFQATT, CDR2 SNEGSKA (reference sequence). The CDR3 covers 14 residues. V gave up 6 bases and J gave up 4 bases; unmatched junction bases: 7. The CDR3 region has the DNA TGCAGTGCCATGACTAGCGGGAAGGCAGAGACCCAGTACTTC. Protein product: CSAMTSGKAETQYF.

This clonotype came up many times. V usage is TRBV15 and J usage is TRBJ2-3, with TRBD2 matching over 9 bases. CDR1 LNHNV and CDR2 YYDKDF come from the germline V gene (reference sequence). Trimming took 6 bases from V and 2 from J; bases not matched to a gene: 6. This CDR3 has 15 residues. The CDR3 loop reads CATRIAGASTDTQYF. DNA of the CDR3: TGTGCCACCAGAATAGCGGGGGCCTCCACAGATACGCAGTATTTT.

This clonotype was counted ten times or more. The CDR3 region has the DNA TGCAGCCTCGGAGCGGGAGGGCAGTACAATGAGCAGTTCTTC. This encodes CSLGAGGQYNEQFF. This chain joins TRBV29-1 and TRBJ2-1, with 10 bases identical to TRBD2. Losses at the gene ends were 8 bases for V and 4 bases for J; bases not matched to a gene: 8. This CDR3 is built from 14 residues. The V gene's germline CDR1 is SQVTM and CDR2 ANQGSEA.

This clonotype came up once. The gene calls are TRBV3-1 and TRBJ1-2, with TRBD1 as a possible D gene (5 bases). In germline, CDR1 is LGHDT, CDR2 YNNKEL (reference sequence). The V end lost 11 bases, the J end lost 3 bases, and 28 bases lay between the germline ends. The CDR3 is made up of 17 amino acids. The CDR3 here is CASTQDNRGRDDYGYTF. CDR3 DNA: TGTGCCTCCACCCAAGATAATCGGGGCAGGGATGACTATGGCTACACCTTC.

This clonotype has just a few counts. V usage is TRBV5-5 and J usage is TRBJ1-2; D perhaps matches TRBD1 (6 bases). Trimming took off 3 bases at V and 5 bases at J, with 8 bases between the two ends. The CDR3 loop spans 12 amino acids. Per the germline V gene, CDR1 is SGHKS and CDR2 is YYEKEE (reference sequence). The CDR3 spells CASSWQGYGYTF. Written as DNA, the CDR3 is TGTGCCAGCAGCTGGCAGGGGTATGGCTACACCTTC.

In its sample, this clonotype was seen many times. The rearrangement links TRBV5-1 to TRBJ1-2; no reliable D call. This CDR3 has 13 amino acids. V was trimmed by 0 bases and J by 7 bases, leaving 10 bases between them. Germline CDR1 SGHRS, CDR2 YFSETQ. CDR3 sequence (DNA): TGCGCCAGCAGCTTGGGTAGGAGCTCTGGCTACACCTTC. This codes for CASSLGRSSGYTF.

This clonotype was seen a handful of times. V usage is TRBV5-1 and J usage is TRBJ1-1, with TRBD1 matching over 9 bases. The CDR3 covers 16 residues. Germline V gene sequence: CDR1 SGHRS, CDR2 YFSETQ. J lost 5 bases, V lost 3 bases, and 11 bases had no gene match. The DNA of the CDR3 is TGCGCCAGCAGCTCGACAGGGGGTTTTGTGGGAACTGAAGCTTTCTTT. Translation: CASSSTGGFVGTEAFF.

The CDR3 bases are TGTGCCAGCAGCTTTGACAGTCGCTCACCCCTCCACTTT. It yields the protein CASSFDSRSPLHF. The genes are TRBV7-9 and TRBJ1-6; tentatively, D is TRBD1 (5 bases). The CDR3 runs to 13 residues. The ends were cut back, 3 bases at V and 10 bases at J, with 10 bases in the middle. CDR1 and CDR2 from the germline V gene are SEHNR and FQNEAQ (reference sequence).

This clonotype has a handful of counts. The chain couples TRBV28 to TRBJ2-2; 8 bases map to TRBD1. V lost 6 bases, J lost 6 bases, and 9 bases stayed unmatched. CDR1 is MDHEN, CDR2 SYDVKM, per germline. The CDR3 extends over 15 amino acids. CDR3 in amino acids: CASRTVDRVAGELFF. CDR3 in DNA: TGTGCCAGCAGGACTGTGGACAGGGTAGCCGGGGAGCTGTTTTTT.

This clonotype has at least ten counts. The chain employs TRBV24-1 and TRBJ2-3, with a tentative D call TRBD1 (6 bases). The ends were cut back, 4 bases at V and 5 bases at J, with 15 bases in the middle. Germline loops: CDR1 KGHDR, CDR2 SFDVKD. CDR3 length: 15 amino acids. In DNA, the CDR3 is TGTGCCACCAGTGACTACAGGGTATCAGGAGATACGCAGTATTTT. Amino acids: CATSDYRVSGDTQYF.

In its sample, this clonotype was seen many times. The chain links TRBV9 to TRBJ2-3; D gene unclear. V was trimmed by 3 bases and J by 4 bases, leaving 6 bases between them. Germline assignment: CDR1 SGDLS and CDR2 YYNGEE. The length of the CDR3 is 12 residues. The CDR3 protein is CASSGPADTQYF. In DNA, the CDR3 is TGTGCCAGCAGCGGTCCGGCAGATACGCAGTATTTT. Full variable domain (rest looked up from reference TRBV9 and TRBJ2-3): DSGVTQTPKHLITATGQRVTLRCSPRSGDLSVYWYQQSLDQGLQFLIQYYNGEERAKGNILERFSAQQFPDLHSELNLSSLELGDSALYFCASSGPADTQYFGPGTRLTVL.

This sequence joins TRBV20-1 and TRBJ2-3; 7 nucleotides align to TRBD1. Unmatched junction bases numbered 14, after V lost 1 base and J lost 4 bases. Germline V gene data show CDR1 as DFQATT and CDR2 as SNEGSKA (reference sequence). This CDR3 contains 17 residues. Here the CDR3 DNA reads TGCAGTGCTAGAGCCGGCCCTGACAGGGTGGGCCCAGATACGCAGTATTTT. This sequence encodes CSARAGPDRVGPDTQYF.

This chain uses TRBV6-1 with TRBJ2-1, with 13 bases aligning to TRBD2. V shed 3 bases, J shed 8 bases, and the junction held 4 bases outside the gene matches. Looked up from germline, CDR1 is MNHNS and CDR2 is SASEGT. The CDR3 length is 15 residues. The CDR3 region is CASSELLAGGDEQFF. CDR3 bases: TGTGCCAGCAGTGAGCTACTAGCGGGAGGGGATGAGCAGTTCTTC.

The chain recombines TRBV5-6 with TRBJ2-7, with D uncertain. The CDR3 is 14 residues long. Trimming pared 0 bases from V and 3 bases from J, leaving 10 bases between. Germline assignment: CDR1 SGHDT and CDR2 YYEEEE. The CDR3: CASSLGLLCYEQYF. As DNA, the CDR3 is TGTGCCAGCAGCTTGGGGCTCCTCTGCTACGAGCAGTACTTC. The entire variable domain, with the rest obtained from reference TRBV5-6 and TRBJ2-7, is as follows: DAGVTQSPTHLIKTRGQQVTLRCSPKSGHDTVSWYQQALGQGPQFIFQYYEEEERQRGNFPDRFSGHQFPNYSSELNVNALLLGDSALYLCASSLGLLCYEQYFGPGTRLTVT.

At least ten counts were recorded for this clonotype. The J gene is TRBJ2-1, the V gene TRBV24-1; TRBD2 matches at 7 bases. The ends lost 0 bases at V and 3 bases at J; junction bases unmatched: 4. The germline V gene encodes CDR1 KGHDR and CDR2 SFDVKD. The CDR3 has 16 residues. The CDR3 sequence is CATSDLSASGYNEQFF. The CDR3 region has the DNA TGTGCCACCAGTGATTTGTCGGCTAGCGGCTACAATGAGCAGTTCTTC.

This clonotype has more than one count but fewer than ten. The J gene is TRBJ2-1, the V gene TRBV10-3; TRBD2 aligns across 8 bases. The CDR3 sequence is 13 residues long. Trimming at V came to 6 bases and at J to 10 bases, leaving 8 bases not matched to a gene. Germline V lookup: CDR1 ENHRY, CDR2 SYGVKD. CDR3 in amino acids: CAIRLAGWEEQFF. The DNA for the CDR3 is TGTGCCATCAGGCTAGCGGGCTGGGAGGAGCAGTTCTTC.

In its sample, this clonotype was seen a few times. The J gene is TRBJ2-5, the V gene TRBV24-1; 8 bases line up with TRBD1. Per germline, CDR1 KGHDR and CDR2 SFDVKD. Trimming at V came to 6 bases and at J to 3 bases, leaving 2 bases not matched to a gene. The CDR3 is 13 amino acids. The CDR3 loop reads CATSPTGEETQYF. CDR3 sequence (DNA): TGTGCCACCAGTCCGACAGGGGAAGAGACCCAGTACTTC.

This clonotype was counted only a few times. The V gene is TRBV2, the J gene TRBJ1-5, with D possibly matching TRBD1 (6 bases). Germline V gene lookup returns CDR1 SNHLY and CDR2 FYNNEI. V dropped 2 bases and J dropped 5 bases, with 13 bases sitting between them. This CDR3 has 15 amino acids. The CDR3 loop reads CASSETGQYHQPQHF. DNA for the CDR3: TGTGCCAGCAGTGAAACCGGACAGTATCATCAGCCCCAGCATTTT. The complete variable domain, with remaining parts taken from reference TRBV2 and TRBJ1-5, reads EPEVTQTPSHQVTQMGQEVILRCVPISNHLYFYWYRQILGQKVEFLVSFYNNEISEKSEIFDDQFSVERPDGSNFTLKIRSTKLEDSAMYFCASSETGQYHQPQHFGDGTRLSIL.